This TCR beta chain was captured in a study of T-cell reconstitution after alpha-beta-depleted transplantation in children. The germline gives CDR1 MNHEY, CDR2 SMNVEV (reference sequence). CDR3 length equals 14 residues. The V end was cut by 4 bases, the J end by 0 bases, with 7 bases between. This clonotype was detected ten times or more. Unique molecular identifiers were incorporated when the TCRbeta library was constructed. Via MiXCR, TCRdb re-called the PCR reads, giving one row per CDR3 protein. The table shows 70,000 to 95,000 distinct CDR3 sequences, with 12% occurring only once. This material consisted of PBMCs from the stem cell graft donor, taken from the stem cell graft. The sequence came from a human donor who donated a stem cell graft to a child with inherited bone marrow failure. The rearrangement links TRBV27 to TRBJ2-1; no reliable D call. This CDR3 reads CASSSSNSYNEQFF. CDR3 in DNA: TGTGCCAGCAGTTCGTCTAACTCCTACAATGAGCAGTTCTTC.